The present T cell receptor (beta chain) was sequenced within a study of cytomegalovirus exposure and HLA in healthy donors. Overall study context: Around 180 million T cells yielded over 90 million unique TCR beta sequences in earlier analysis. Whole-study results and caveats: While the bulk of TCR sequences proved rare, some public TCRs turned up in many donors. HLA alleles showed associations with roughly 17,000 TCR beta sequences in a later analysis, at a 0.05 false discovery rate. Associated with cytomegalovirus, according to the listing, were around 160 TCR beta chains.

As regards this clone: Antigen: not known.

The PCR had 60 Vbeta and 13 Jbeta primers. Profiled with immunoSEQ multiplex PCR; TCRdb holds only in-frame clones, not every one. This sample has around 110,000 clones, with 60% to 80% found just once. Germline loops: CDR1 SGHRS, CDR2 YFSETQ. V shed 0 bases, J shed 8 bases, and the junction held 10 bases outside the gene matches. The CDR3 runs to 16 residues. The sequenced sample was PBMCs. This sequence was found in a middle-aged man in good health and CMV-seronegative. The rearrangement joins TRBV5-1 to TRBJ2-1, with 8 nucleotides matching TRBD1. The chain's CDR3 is CASSLEGTGYRDEQFF. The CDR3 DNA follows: TGCGCCAGCAGCTTGGAGGGGACAGGTTACCGCGATGAGCAGTTCTTC. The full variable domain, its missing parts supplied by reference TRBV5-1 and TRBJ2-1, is KAGVTQTPRYLIKTRGQQVTLSCSPISGHRSVSWYQQTPGQGLQFLFEYFSETQRNKGNFPGRFSGRQFSNSRSEMNVSTLELGDSALYLCASSLEGTGYRDEQFFGPGTRLTVL.